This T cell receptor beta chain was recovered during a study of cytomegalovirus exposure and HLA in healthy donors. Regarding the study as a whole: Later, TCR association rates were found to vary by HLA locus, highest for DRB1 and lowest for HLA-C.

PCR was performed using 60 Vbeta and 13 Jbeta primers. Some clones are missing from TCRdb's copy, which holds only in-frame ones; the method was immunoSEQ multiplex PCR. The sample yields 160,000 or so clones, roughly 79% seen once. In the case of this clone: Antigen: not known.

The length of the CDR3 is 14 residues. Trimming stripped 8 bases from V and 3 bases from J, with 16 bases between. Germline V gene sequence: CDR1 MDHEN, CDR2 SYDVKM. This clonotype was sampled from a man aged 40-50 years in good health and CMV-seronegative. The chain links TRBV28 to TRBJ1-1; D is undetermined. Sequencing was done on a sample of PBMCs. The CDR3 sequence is CASLNTFSHTEAFF. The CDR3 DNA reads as TGTGCCAGCTTGAACACATTCTCACACACTGAAGCTTTCTTT.